This T cell receptor (beta chain) is drawn from a study of CD8+CD57+ T cells in acquired aplastic anemia. Comment on this clonotype: Its target is unknown.

Trimming left V 0 bases short and J 9 bases short, with 12 bases between. CDR3 size: 15 residues. Germline V lookup: CDR1 SGHDN, CDR2 FVKESK. Patients selected for sequencing had displayed CD8+CD57+ cell expansion by flow cytometry. The template used for profiling TCR beta VDJ and CDR3 was genomic DNA. TCRdb re-called the reads through MiXCR, storing one row per CDR3 protein. The table lists approximately 300,000 distinct CDR3 sequences, 56% of them singletons. Study-level results: No significant difference in CD8+ Simpson's diversity was found between patients and controls.

The clonotype was recovered from a human donor with aplastic anemia. The chain employs TRBV14 and TRBJ1-6; D unresolved. The sequenced material came from sorted CD4+, CD8+, or CD8+CD57+ T cells (not recorded which) from PBMCs. CDR3 in DNA: TGTGCCAGCAGCCAAGAAGCCGGGGAAATTTCACCCCTCCACTTT. Translated: CASSQEAGEISPLHF.